This TCR beta chain is from a study of tumor-infiltrating lymphocytes in primary liver carcinoma. Co-extraction of both nucleic acids (RNA and DNA) used about 20-34 mg of unsorted bulk tissue. In every tumor sample, viable tumor cells made up over 80%. Germline V gene lookup returns CDR1 SGHAT and CDR2 FQDESV (reference sequence). The length of the CDR3 is 14 residues. TCR beta cDNA was made from 500 ng total RNA with a constant-region primer. Employing slightly modified ARM-PCR, three nested multiplex PCR rounds were run, and these gave rise to the TCR beta libraries. A C-beta reverse primer and TRBV1-TRBV30 forward primers served in each of the first two PCR rounds, at 9 to 11 cycles apiece. Each CDR3 protein gets one entry after TCRdb re-called the multiplex PCR reads with MiXCR. The sample shows some 120,000 distinct CDR3 sequences, around 64% of them seen only once.

The origin of this receptor is a woman in her fifties or sixties with primary liver carcinoma and hepatitis B virus infection. The chain links TRBV11-1 to TRBJ2-7, with a weak D call TRBD2 (5 bases). The sample comprised liver tumor tissue from sampling region 3. Regarding subset: tumor region T3, left-lateral pole. CDR3 in amino acids: CVISFRAVTYEQYF. The DNA of the CDR3 is TGTGTCATCAGCTTTCGAGCGGTGACCTACGAGCAGTACTTC.